This passage covers 4 T cell receptor beta chains from one sample sequenced in a study of monozygotic twins with inflammatory bowel disease (dated by TCRdb to between 2018 and 2020). Library preparation was by 5' RACE. Instrument on record: Illumina HiSeq 2500. Once TCRdb had reprocessed the reads, it stored one entry per CDR3 protein sequence and supplied no DNA. The sample table holds 350,000 to 500,000 distinct CDR3 sequences. In total, the top ten clones hold about 2.3% of the sample. The sequencing input was blood. The receptors come from a human donor with ulcerative colitis or Crohn's disease, or a healthy co-twin of an affected twin (not recorded which).

The chain uses TRBV23-1 and TRBJ2-7; TCRdb proposes TRBD1, but this gene call is untestable without DNA. TRBV23-1 counts as an open reading frame of uncertain function. The CDR3 consists of 15 residues. The CDR3: CASSQEQGNPYEQYF.

The chain recombines TRBV7-9 with TRBJ1-2; there is no DNA to check the TCRdb D call of TRBD1. Germline V gives CDR1 SEHNR, CDR2 FQNEAQ (reference sequence). The CDR3 spans 14 residues. CDR3 sequence: CASSRGTGGYGYTF.

The V gene is TRBV11-2, the J gene TRBJ1-5; no DNA is available, so the TRBD1 call from TCRdb remains unchecked. CDR1 and CDR2 (germline): SGHAT, FQNNGV. This CDR3 is built from 17 residues. CDR3 region: CASSKFTGTGSNQPQHF.

The chain couples TRBV7-9 to TRBJ1-2. Germline V gene sequence: CDR1 SEHNR, CDR2 FQNEAQ (reference sequence). The CDR3 sequence is 13 residues long. The CDR3 sequence: CASSLGDGWGYTF. Based on the CDR3 plus reference TRBV7-9 and TRBJ1-2, the full variable domain is DTGVSQNPRHKITKRGQNVTFRCDPISEHNRLYWYRQTLGQGPEFLTYFQNEAQLEKSRLLSDRFSAERPKGSFSTLEIQRTEQGDSAMYLCASSLGDGWGYTFGSGTRLTVV.